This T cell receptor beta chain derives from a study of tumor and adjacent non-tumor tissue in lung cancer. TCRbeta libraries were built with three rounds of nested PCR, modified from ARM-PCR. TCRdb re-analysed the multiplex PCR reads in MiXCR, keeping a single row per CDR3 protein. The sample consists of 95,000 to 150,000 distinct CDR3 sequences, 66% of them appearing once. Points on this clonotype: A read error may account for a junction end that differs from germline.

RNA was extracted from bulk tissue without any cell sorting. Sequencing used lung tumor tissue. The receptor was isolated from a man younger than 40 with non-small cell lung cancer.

CDR3 loop: CTSSSRSIASYNEQFF. CDR3 nucleotide sequence: TGTACCAGCAGTTCTAGGTCGATCGCCTCGTACAATGAGCAGTTCTTC. The chain links TRBV12-3 or TRBV12-4 to TRBJ2-1, with D uncertain. This CDR3 spans 16 amino acids.